This T cell receptor beta chain comes out of a study of human T cells and chemical hapten exposure. Overall study: Mostly female patients had alopecia areata, totalis or universalis. Study results and limitations: Donors were affected by alopecia, so their immune reaction might vary from that of healthy individuals. Against controls, expanded TCRs gave rise to significantly more large CDR3 similarity clusters.

Individual cDNA molecules in this library carried unique molecular identifiers. MiXCR was run by TCRdb on the RACE reads, yielding one entry per CDR3 protein. The data contain around 130,000 distinct CDR3 sequences, approximately 12% of them singletons. The CDR3 runs 15 residues. V lost 6 bases to trimming and J lost 1 base; unmatched junction nucleotides: 5. The sample's time point: patch test 2, 6 weeks after DPC sensitization. Noted treatment: therapeutic diphenylcyclopropenone sensitization with weekly scalp DPC. This clonotype was observed at least ten times. Its antigen is unidentified. Here the sequenced sample was whole blood, taken in connection with sensitization to the hapten diphenylcyclopropenone (DPC). This chain links TRBV12-3 or TRBV12-4 with TRBJ1-1, with 10 bases aligning to TRBD1. This clonotype originated in a woman aged 50 to 60 with alopecia areata. Some clones in this sample may be carry-over from other donors' samples. CDR3 protein: CASSPRTGGNTEAFF. The CDR3 DNA sequence: TGTGCCAGCAGCCCCCGGACAGGGGGGAACACTGAAGCTTTCTTT.